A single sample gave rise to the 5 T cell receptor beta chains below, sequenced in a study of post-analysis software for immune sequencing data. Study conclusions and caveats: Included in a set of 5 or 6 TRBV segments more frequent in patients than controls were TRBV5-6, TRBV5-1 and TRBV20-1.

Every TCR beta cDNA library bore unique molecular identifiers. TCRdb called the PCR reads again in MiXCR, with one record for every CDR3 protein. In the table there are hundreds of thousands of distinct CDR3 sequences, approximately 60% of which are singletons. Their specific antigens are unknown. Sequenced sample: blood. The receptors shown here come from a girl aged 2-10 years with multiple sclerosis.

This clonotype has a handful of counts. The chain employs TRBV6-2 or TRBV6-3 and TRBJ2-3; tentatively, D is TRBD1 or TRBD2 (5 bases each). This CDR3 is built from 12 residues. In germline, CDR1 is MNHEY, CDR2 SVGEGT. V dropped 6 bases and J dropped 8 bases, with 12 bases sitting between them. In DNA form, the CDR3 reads TGTGCCAGCAGCGCCTGGGGGTCTACGCAGTATTTT. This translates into CASSAWGSTQYF.

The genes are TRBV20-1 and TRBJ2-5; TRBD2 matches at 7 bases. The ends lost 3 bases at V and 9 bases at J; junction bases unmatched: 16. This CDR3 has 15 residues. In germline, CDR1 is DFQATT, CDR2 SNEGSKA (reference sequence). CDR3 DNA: TGCAGTGCTAGCGACCCCGGGGACTACCTGGCGGCCCAGTACTTC. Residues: CSASDPGDYLAAQYF.

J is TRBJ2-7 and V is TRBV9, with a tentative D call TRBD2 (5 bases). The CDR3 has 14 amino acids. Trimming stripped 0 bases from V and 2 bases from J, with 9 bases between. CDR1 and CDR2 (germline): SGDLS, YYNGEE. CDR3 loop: CASSVADGTYEQYF. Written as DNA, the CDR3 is TGTGCCAGCAGCGTAGCGGACGGGACCTACGAGCAGTACTTC.

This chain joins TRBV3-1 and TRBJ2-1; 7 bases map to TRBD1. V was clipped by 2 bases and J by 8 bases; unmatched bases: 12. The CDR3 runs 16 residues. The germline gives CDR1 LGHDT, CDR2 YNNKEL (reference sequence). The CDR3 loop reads CASSQPTLTGKDEQFF. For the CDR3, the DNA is TGTGCCAGCAGCCAACCGACTTTGACAGGGAAGGATGAGCAGTTCTTC.

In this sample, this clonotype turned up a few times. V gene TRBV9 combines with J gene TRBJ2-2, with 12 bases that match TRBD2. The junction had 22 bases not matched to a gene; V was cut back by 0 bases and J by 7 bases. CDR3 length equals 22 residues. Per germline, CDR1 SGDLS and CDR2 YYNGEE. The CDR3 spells CASSVANSGLAGSSKGDGELFF. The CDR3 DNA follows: TGTGCCAGCAGCGTAGCTAACAGCGGACTAGCGGGATCCTCCAAGGGAGACGGGGAGCTGTTTTTT.